The 8 T cell receptor beta chains listed next were all sequenced from one sample in a study of OX40 agonist ivuxolimab in advanced cancers. Measured with immunoSEQ multiplex PCR; TCRdb has only the in-frame clones, and not every one. This table holds 80,000 or so clones, roughly 91% found once. Sequences were derived from CD4+ or CD8+ T cells sorted from blood, sampled in a trial of the OX40 agonist ivuxolimab. All receptors derive from an adult with an advanced solid tumor such as melanoma, head and neck, liver or kidney cancer.

This clone was counted a few times. The rearrangement uses TRBV18 and TRBJ1-5, with 9 bases matching TRBD1. V trimming: 2 bases; J trimming: 1 base; junction bases outside the gene matches: 0. Germline V gene data show CDR1 as KGHSH and CDR2 as LQKENI. CDR3 length equals 15 residues. CDR3 region: CASSPDRGSNQPQHF. CDR3 sequence (DNA): TGTGCCAGCTCACCAGACAGGGGGAGCAATCAGCCCCAGCATTTT.

The chain employs TRBV28 and TRBJ1-2; D may be TRBD1 (6 bases). The V gene's germline CDR1 is MDHEN and CDR2 SYDVKM. The CDR3 spans 14 residues. Trimming stripped 11 bases from V and 6 bases from J, with 22 bases between. The DNA of the CDR3 is TGTGCCGGCCATACTCGGGGGGGCGCAAATGGCTACACCTTC. Translation gives CAGHTRGGANGYTF.

V is TRBV18 and J is TRBJ2-5; D gene ambiguous. Germline-derived CDR1 and CDR2 are KGHSH and LQKENI. CDR3 length: 12 amino acids. Trimming cost V 3 bases and J 1 base, with 3 bases left between them. CDR3: CASSPSQETQYF. CDR3 nucleotides: TGTGCCAGCTCACCGAGCCAAGAGACCCAGTACTTC.

This clone was picked up one time. The chain carries TRBV6-6 and TRBJ1-2; the D gene is possibly TRBD1 (5 bases). Germline V gene sequence: CDR1 MNHNY, CDR2 SVGAGI (reference sequence). V lost 6 bases, J lost 2 bases, and 7 bases lay in between. There are 12 residues in the CDR3. CDR3 sequence (DNA): TGTGCCAGCAGGGCAGGGAACTATGGCTACACCTTC. It translates to CASRAGNYGYTF.

The chain employs TRBV7-2 and TRBJ2-5; 7 positions agree with TRBD2. V was clipped by 1 base and J by 7 bases; unmatched bases: 0. The CDR3 is 12 residues long. CDR1 is SGHTA, CDR2 FQGNSA, per germline. CDR3 DNA sequence: TGTGCCAGCAGCTTAGGGGGGGGGACCCAGTACTTC. It codes for CASSLGGGTQYF.

The chain joins TRBV7-2 to TRBJ2-1; D not certain. CDR1 and CDR2 (germline): SGHTA, FQGNSA. V gave up 1 base and J gave up 5 bases, with 9 bases separating them. CDR3 length: 14 amino acids. The CDR3 DNA is TGTGCCAGCAGCTTAGATCTGGGAAACAATGAGCAGTTCTTC. Protein sequence: CASSLDLGNNEQFF.

The chain combines TRBV19 with TRBJ1-4; D possibly corresponds to TRBD1 (5 bases). V lost 6 bases, J lost 7 bases, and 12 bases lay in between. Per the germline V gene, CDR1 is LNHDA and CDR2 is SQIVND (reference sequence). This CDR3 contains 13 residues. CDR3 nucleotides: TGTGCCAGTAGGGGCACAGACAGTGAAAAACTGTTTTTT. This translates into CASRGTDSEKLFF.

Concerning this clone itself: No DNA is shown, since the ends of the CDR3 on it are uncertain; the CDR3 is the one TCRdb lists. V usage is TRBV28 and J usage is TRBJ2-7. The germline V gene has CDR1 MDHEN and CDR2 SYDVKM. Counting both end residues, the CDR3 totals 14 amino acids. The CDR3 spells CASSSSGWIYEQYF.